A selection of T cell receptor beta chains follows, all from one sample in a study of identical twins. TCRdb processed the 5' RACE reads anew with MiXCR; each CDR3 protein has one entry. The sample has about 1.7 million distinct CDR3 sequences; around 29% are singletons. Specimen: cord blood. These receptors originate from a newborn girl in good health. The CDR3 runs from the conserved cysteine through the conserved F or W. The order of the fields is clone size, V gene, J gene, D gene, CDR3 length, CDR3 DNA, CDR3 protein. D genes are given only for firm matches. Not every row has a clone size; where given, it reads once, few, many or a size class.

>-|TRBV10-1|TRBJ2-7|-|11
TGCGCCAGCAGTGATAAAGGCGAGCAGTACTTC
CASSDKGEQYF
>few|TRBV6-1|TRBJ1-2|-|14
TGTGCCAGCAGTTGGGGCAGCATAAACTATGGCTACACCTTC
CASSWGSINYGYTF
>few|TRBV6-1|TRBJ1-1|-|13
TGTGCCAGCAGGCAAACACCGAACACTGAAGCTTTCTTT
CASRQTPNTEAFF
>-|TRBV7-2|TRBJ1-2|TRBD1|14
TGTGCCAGCAGCTCCAGGACAGGGGAAAGTGGCTACACCTTC
CASSSRTGESGYTF
>many|TRBV10-2|TRBJ2-3|TRBD1|14
TGTGCCAGCAGCCGAAGGACAGGAACAGATACGCAGTATTTT
CASSRRTGTDTQYF
>few|TRBV20-1|TRBJ2-3|TRBD1|14
TGCAGTGCTAGAGATCTACAGGGGGGAGATACGCAGTATTTT
CSARDLQGGDTQYF
>few|TRBV6-5|TRBJ2-3|TRBD1|17
TGTGCCAGCAGTTATGATCCCCCGGGACAGGGGGCAGATACGCAGTATTTT
CASSYDPPGQGADTQYF
>-|TRBV28|TRBJ1-2|-|13
TGTGCCTGCAGCCGACAGTGGCGGGATGGCTACACCTTC
CACSRQWRDGYTF
>-|TRBV4-2|TRBJ2-7|-|13
TGTGCCAGCAGCCAAGGAATGGATCTCGAGCAGTACTTC
CASSQGMDLEQYF
>-|TRBV29-1|TRBJ1-2|TRBD1|15
TGCAGCGTTGGTCACAGGGGGTCCCATGGCTATGGCTACACCTTC
CSVGHRGSHGYGYTF
>few|TRBV3-1|TRBJ2-7|-|13
TGTGCCAGCAGCCGAGAAGACAGGTACGAGCAGTACTTC
CASSREDRYEQYF
>few|TRBV5-5|TRBJ2-1|-|16
TGTGCCAGCAGTCATGGACTGGAACGCTCCTACAATGAGCAGTTCTTC
CASSHGLERSYNEQFF
>many|TRBV25-1|TRBJ1-2|TRBD1|13
TGTGCCAGCTGGGGACAGGCTAACTATGGCTACACCTTC
CASWGQANYGYTF
>-|TRBV14|TRBJ2-7|-|14
TGTGCCAGCAGCCAAGGATGGCAGGCCTACGAGCATTACTTC
CASSQGWQAYEHYF
>-|TRBV28|TRBJ2-7|TRBD2|15
TGTGCCAGCAGTTTTCGCCTAGCGGGAGGGCCGGGTCAGTACTTC
CASSFRLAGGPGQYF
>-|TRBV20-1|TRBJ1-5|-|15
TGCAGTGCTAGAGATCCGGGGACTAGCAATCAGCCCCAGCATTTT
CSARDPGTSNQPQHF
>many|TRBV5-1|TRBJ2-1|TRBD2|15
TGTGCCAGCAGCCTCCGGACTAGCTCCTACAATGAGCAGTTCTTC
CASSLRTSSYNEQFF
>few|TRBV10-3|TRBJ2-7|-|14
TGTGCCATCACCGCGGACGGGACGACAGGCGAGCAGTACTTC
CAITADGTTGEQYF
>few|TRBV20-1|TRBJ2-5|-|12
TGCAGTGCTAGTAGGCTGCAAGAGACCCAGTACTTC
CSASRLQETQYF
>few|TRBV20-1|TRBJ2-3|-|12
TGCAGTGCCGATTGGGGGATAGATACGCAGTATTTT
CSADWGIDTQYF
>-|TRBV4-1|TRBJ1-1|-|16
TGCGCCAGCAGCCAAGTTTCCACTGGCCCAGGGTCTGAAGCTTTCTTT
CASSQVSTGPGSEAFF
>many|TRBV27|TRBJ2-3|-|13
TGTGCCAGCAGTTTTGTATCCACAGATACGCAGTATTTT
CASSFVSTDTQYF
>-|TRBV7-8|TRBJ2-5|-|14
TGTGCCAGCAGGGGTAGCGGCAACAAAGAGACCCAGTACTTC
CASRGSGNKETQYF
>few|TRBV7-2|TRBJ2-3|TRBD2|14
TGTGCCAGCAGCTGGACTAGCTCCCCAGATACGCAGTATTTT
CASSWTSSPDTQYF
>-|TRBV10-3|TRBJ2-5|TRBD2|12
TGTGCCATCAGGAACACTAGCGATGAGCAGTACTTC
CAIRNTSDEQYF
>-|TRBV4-2|TRBJ2-3|-|14
TGTGCCAGCAGCCCATTCCGTTCGGAGGATACGCAGTATTTT
CASSPFRSEDTQYF
>few|TRBV10-3|TRBJ2-4|-|14
TGTGCCATCAGTGAGTCCGGGGGCCGGAGTATTCAGTACTTC
CAISESGGRSIQYF
>-|TRBV6-1|TRBJ2-7|-|12
TGTGCCATCCTTGACGGTTTCTACGAGCAGTACTTC
CAILDGFYEQYF
>many|TRBV29-1|TRBJ2-5|-|12
TGCAGCTCCGCCTGGGGCGGGGAGACCCAGTACTTC
CSSAWGGETQYF
>many|TRBV9|TRBJ2-7|TRBD1|13
TGTGCCAGCAGCGTAGACAGGGGCTACGAGCAGTACTTC
CASSVDRGYEQYF
>-|TRBV20-1|TRBJ1-2|-|13
TGCAGTGCTAGCCCGGGGGCGCGCTATGGCTACACCTTC
CSASPGARYGYTF
>few|TRBV3-1|TRBJ2-5|-|16
TGTGCCAGCAGCCAAGACGTTAGCGCGGGCCAAGAGACCCAGTACTTC
CASSQDVSAGQETQYF
>-|TRBV12-3/TRBV12-4|TRBJ1-4|-|14
TGTGCCAGCAGTAAAGACAGACCTAATGAAAAACTGTTTTTT
CASSKDRPNEKLFF
>few|TRBV7-8|TRBJ1-5|TRBD1|18
TGTGCCAGCAGCGAGCCGGAACAGGGGGACGGGAGCAATCAGCCCCAGCATTTT
CASSEPEQGDGSNQPQHF
>few|TRBV20-1|TRBJ2-3|-|17
TGCAGTGCTAAATTGGCCCGAGGACACTCTAGCACAGATACGCAGTATTTT
CSAKLARGHSSTDTQYF